This TCR beta chain stems from a study of OX40 agonist ivuxolimab in advanced cancers. General study results and limits: At 0.1 to 3.0 mg/kg and by week 6, CD4+ and CD8+ T cells in the blood had expanded clonally. Patients with a partial response at 0.1-3.0 mg/kg had among the lowest clonal expansion.

V was pared by 4 bases and J by 3 bases, with 7 bases of the junction left unmatched. Germline V lookup: CDR1 ENHRY, CDR2 SYGVKD. This CDR3 has 15 amino acids. On this clone itself: Antigen specificity is unknown.

Measured with immunoSEQ multiplex PCR; TCRdb has only the in-frame clones, and not every one. The sample contains about 60,000 clones, around 80% of which appear only once. The rearrangement uses TRBV10-3 and TRBJ2-7; TRBD1 matches at 9 bases. The source is an adult with an advanced solid tumor such as melanoma, head and neck, liver or kidney cancer. This sample comprised CD4+ or CD8+ T cells sorted from blood, obtained in a trial of the OX40 agonist ivuxolimab. CDR3 protein: CAISAPGQGIYEQYF. The CDR3 coding sequence is TGTGCCATCAGTGCGCCGGGACAGGGAATCTACGAGCAGTACTTC.